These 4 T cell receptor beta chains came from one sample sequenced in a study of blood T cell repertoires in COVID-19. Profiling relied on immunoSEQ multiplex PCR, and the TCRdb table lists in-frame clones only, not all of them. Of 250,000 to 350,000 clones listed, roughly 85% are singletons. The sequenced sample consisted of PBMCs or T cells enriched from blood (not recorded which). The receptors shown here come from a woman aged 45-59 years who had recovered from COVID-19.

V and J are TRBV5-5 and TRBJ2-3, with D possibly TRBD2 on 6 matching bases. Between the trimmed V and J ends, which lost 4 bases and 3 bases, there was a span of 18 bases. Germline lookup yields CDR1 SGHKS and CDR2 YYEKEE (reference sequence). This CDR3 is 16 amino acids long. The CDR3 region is CASSPEGGRTTDTQYF. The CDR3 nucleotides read TGTGCCAGCAGCCCGGAGGGCGGGCGCACAACAGATACGCAGTATTTT.

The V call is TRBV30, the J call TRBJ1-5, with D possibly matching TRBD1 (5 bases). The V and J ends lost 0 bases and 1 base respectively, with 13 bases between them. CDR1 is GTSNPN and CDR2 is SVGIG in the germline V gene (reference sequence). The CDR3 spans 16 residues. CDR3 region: CAWSVWRGRSNQPQHF. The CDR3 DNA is TGTGCCTGGAGTGTGTGGAGGGGTCGGAGCAATCAGCCCCAGCATTTT.

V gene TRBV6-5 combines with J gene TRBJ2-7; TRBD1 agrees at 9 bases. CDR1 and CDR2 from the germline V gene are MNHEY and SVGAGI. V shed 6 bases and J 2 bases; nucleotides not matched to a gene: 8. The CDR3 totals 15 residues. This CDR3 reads CASSRTGARPYEQYF. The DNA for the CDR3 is TGTGCCAGCAGCCGGACAGGGGCTCGGCCCTACGAGCAGTACTTC.

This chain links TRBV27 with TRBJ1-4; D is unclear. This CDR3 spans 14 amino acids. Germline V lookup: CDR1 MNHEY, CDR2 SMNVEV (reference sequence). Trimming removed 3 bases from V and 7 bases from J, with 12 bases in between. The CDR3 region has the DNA TGTGCCAGCAGTTTTTGGCAAGGAGGTGAAAAACTGTTTTTT. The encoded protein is CASSFWQGGEKLFF.